This T cell receptor beta chain was sequenced in a study of T cell repertoires in cytomegalovirus infection. Across the study: An indication of both CMV infection and matching HLA type came from public TCR beta signatures.

A single record per CDR3 protein comes from TCRdb applying MiXCR to the reads. The sample has hundreds of thousands of distinct CDR3 sequences; 20% to 25% are singletons. Germline V gene lookup returns CDR1 SGHDT and CDR2 YYEEEE. This CDR3 is 14 amino acids long. Trimming removed 4 bases from V and 5 bases from J, with 15 bases in between. The V and J genes are TRBV5-6 and TRBJ1-1; D might be TRBD1 (5 bases). The sequence was collected from a human donor in good health (CMV status not recorded). Some clones in this sample may be carry-over from other donors' samples. Sample: CD8+ T cells from PBMCs. CDR3 sequence reads: CASSLWEEGTEAFF. Here the CDR3 DNA reads TGTGCCAGCAGCCTGTGGGAGGAGGGGACTGAAGCTTTCTTT.